This T cell receptor (beta chain) was captured in a study of PD-L1 blockade in urothelial cancer. Study context: Blood-derived samples held a median roughly 140,000 T cells.

The CDR3 has 13 residues. From germline, CDR1 is LNHDA and CDR2 SQIVND (reference sequence). Trimming left V 3 bases short and J 0 bases short, with 5 bases between. Profiled with immunoSEQ multiplex PCR; TCRdb holds only in-frame clones, not every one. The sample carries tens of thousands of clones, around 88% recorded once. Only one count was recorded for this clone. The TCR originated in a man between 50 and 59 years old with urothelial cancer. Sequences were derived from PBMCs, sampled around atezolizumab (anti-PD-L1) treatment. J is TRBJ1-1 and V is TRBV19; D is ambiguous. CDR3 in amino acids: CASSMSMNTEAFF. CDR3 DNA sequence: TGTGCCAGTAGTATGAGCATGAACACTGAAGCTTTCTTT.